The sequence of this TCR beta chain was determined in a study of early T cells in non-severe SARS-CoV-2 infection. The V and J ends lost 6 bases and 8 bases respectively, with 11 bases between them. The germline V gene encodes CDR1 SNHLY and CDR2 FYNNEI. This CDR3 has 13 amino acids. TCRdb redid the calling of the 5' RACE reads with MiXCR, one entry per CDR3 protein. This table holds about 57,000 distinct CDR3 sequences, roughly 13% found once. This clonotype originated in an adult who was a healthcare worker with PCR-confirmed SARS-CoV-2 infection or an uninfected control (not recorded which). The sequencing input was whole blood. The chain combines TRBV2 with TRBJ1-6; tentatively, D is TRBD1 (6 bases). CDR3 DNA sequence: TGTGCCAGCAGCAACAACAGGGATTCACCCCTCCACTTT. As protein: CASSNNRDSPLHF.